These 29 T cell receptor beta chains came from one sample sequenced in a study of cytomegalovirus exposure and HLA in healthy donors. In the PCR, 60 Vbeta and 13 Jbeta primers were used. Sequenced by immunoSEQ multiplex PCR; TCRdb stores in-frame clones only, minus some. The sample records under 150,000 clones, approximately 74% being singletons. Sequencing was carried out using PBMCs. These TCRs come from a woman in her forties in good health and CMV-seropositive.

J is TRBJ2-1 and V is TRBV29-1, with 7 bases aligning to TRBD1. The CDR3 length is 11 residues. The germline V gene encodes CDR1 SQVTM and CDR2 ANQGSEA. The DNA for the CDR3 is TGCACGACAGGGTCCCTCAATGAGCAGTTCTTC. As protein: CTTGSLNEQFF.

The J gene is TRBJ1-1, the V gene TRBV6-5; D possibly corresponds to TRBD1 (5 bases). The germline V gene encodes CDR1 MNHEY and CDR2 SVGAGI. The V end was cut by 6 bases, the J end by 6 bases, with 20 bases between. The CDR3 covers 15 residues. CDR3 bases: TGTGCCAGCAGCCGCGGACATAGACGACCCCCTGAAGCTTTCTTT. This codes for CASSRGHRRPPEAFF.

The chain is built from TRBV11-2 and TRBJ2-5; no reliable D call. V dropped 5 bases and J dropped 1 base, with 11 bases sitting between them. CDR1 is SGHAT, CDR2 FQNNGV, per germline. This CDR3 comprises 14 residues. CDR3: CASSLGQTQETQYF. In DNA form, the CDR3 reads TGTGCCAGCAGCCTGGGCCAGACCCAAGAGACCCAGTACTTC.

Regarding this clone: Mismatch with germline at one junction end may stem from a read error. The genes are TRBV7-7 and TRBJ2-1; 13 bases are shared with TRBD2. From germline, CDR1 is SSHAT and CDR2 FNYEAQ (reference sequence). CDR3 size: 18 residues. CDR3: CASSSLGVTSGRSGEQFF. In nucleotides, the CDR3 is TGTGCTAGCAGCTCCCTGGGGGTGACTAGCGGGAGGTCCGGTGAGCAGTTCTTC.

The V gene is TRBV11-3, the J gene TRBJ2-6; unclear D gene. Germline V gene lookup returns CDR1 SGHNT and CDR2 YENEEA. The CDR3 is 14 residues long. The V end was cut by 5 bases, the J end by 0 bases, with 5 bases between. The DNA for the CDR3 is TGTGCCAGCAGCCCCGGCTCTGGGGCCAACGTCCTGACTTTC. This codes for CASSPGSGANVLTF.

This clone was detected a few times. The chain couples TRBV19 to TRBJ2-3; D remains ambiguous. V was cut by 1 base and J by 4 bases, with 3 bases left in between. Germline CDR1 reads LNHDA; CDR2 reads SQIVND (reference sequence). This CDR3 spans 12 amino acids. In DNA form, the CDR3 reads TGTGCCAGTAGTATAGCTCCAGATACGCAGTATTTT. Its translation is CASSIAPDTQYF.

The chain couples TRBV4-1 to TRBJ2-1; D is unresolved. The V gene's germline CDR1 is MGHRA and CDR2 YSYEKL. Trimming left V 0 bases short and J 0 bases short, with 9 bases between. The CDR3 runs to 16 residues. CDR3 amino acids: CASSQDTRHSYNEQFF. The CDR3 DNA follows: TGCGCCAGCAGCCAAGATACCAGACACTCCTACAATGAGCAGTTCTTC.

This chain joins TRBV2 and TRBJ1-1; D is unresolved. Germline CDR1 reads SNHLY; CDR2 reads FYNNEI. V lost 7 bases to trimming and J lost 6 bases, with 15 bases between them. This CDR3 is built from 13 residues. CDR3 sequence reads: CASTETGWAEAFF. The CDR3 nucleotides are TGTGCCAGCACCGAAACCGGGTGGGCTGAAGCTTTCTTT. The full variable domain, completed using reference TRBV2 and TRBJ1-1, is EPEVTQTPSHQVTQMGQEVILRCVPISNHLYFYWYRQILGQKVEFLVSFYNNEISEKSEIFDDQFSVERPDGSNFTLKIRSTKLEDSAMYFCASTETGWAEAFFGQGTRLTVV.

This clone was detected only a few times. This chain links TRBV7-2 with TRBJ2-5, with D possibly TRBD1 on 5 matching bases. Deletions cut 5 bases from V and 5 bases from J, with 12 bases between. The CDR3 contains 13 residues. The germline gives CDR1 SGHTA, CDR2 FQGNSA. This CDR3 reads CASSLGHGETQYF. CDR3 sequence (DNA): TGTGCCAGCAGCCTAGGACATGGGGAGACCCAGTACTTC.

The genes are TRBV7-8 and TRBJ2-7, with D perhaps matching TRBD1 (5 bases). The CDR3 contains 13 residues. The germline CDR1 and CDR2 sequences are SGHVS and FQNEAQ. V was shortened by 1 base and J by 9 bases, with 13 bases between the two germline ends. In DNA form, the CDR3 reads TGTGCCAGCAGCTTAGACGTCAGGGCATTGCAGTACTTC. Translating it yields CASSLDVRALQYF.

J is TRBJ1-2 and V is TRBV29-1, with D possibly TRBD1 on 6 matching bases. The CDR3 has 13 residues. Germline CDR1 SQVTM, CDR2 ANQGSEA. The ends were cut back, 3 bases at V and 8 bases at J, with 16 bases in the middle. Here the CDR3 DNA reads TGCAGCGTTGACGGTCTGGGGGCGCCGGGCTACACCTTC. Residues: CSVDGLGAPGYTF.

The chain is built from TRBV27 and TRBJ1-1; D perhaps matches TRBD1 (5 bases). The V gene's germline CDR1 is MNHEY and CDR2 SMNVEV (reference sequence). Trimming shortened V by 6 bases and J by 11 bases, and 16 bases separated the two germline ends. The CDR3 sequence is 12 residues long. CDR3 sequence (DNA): TGTGCCAGCAGCGCTCCAGGGCTGACGGCTTTCTTT. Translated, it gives CASSAPGLTAFF.

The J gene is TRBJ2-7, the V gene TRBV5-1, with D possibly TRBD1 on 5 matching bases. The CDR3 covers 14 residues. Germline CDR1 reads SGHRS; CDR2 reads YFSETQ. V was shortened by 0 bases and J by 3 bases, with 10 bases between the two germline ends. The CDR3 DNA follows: TGCGCCAGCAGCTTGGACAGGTTAGTCTACGAGCAGTACTTC. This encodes CASSLDRLVYEQYF.

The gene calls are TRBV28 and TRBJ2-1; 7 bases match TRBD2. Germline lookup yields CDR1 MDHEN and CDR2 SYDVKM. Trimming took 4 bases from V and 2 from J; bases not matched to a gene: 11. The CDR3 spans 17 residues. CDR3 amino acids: CASSSPAAGATYNEQFF. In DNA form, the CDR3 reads TGTGCCAGCAGTTCTCCCGCCGCGGGAGCCACCTACAATGAGCAGTTCTTC. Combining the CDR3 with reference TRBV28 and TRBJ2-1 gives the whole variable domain DVKVTQSSRYLVKRTGEKVFLECVQDMDHENMFWYRQDPGLGLRLIYFSYDVKMKEKGDIPEGYSVSREKKERFSLILESASTNQTSMYLCASSSPAAGATYNEQFFGPGTRLTVL.

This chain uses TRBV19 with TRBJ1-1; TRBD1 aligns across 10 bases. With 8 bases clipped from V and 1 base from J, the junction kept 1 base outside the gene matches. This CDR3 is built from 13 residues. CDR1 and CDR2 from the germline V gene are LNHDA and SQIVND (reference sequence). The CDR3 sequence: CASRTGGNTEAFF. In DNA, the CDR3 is TGTGCCAGTCGGACAGGGGGGAACACTGAAGCTTTCTTT.

The CDR3 bases are TGTGCCAGCATCGACATCGACAGCTATGGCTACACCTTC. Translated, it gives CASIDIDSYGYTF. The chain joins TRBV6-5 to TRBJ1-2, with D possibly matching TRBD1 (5 bases). Germline CDR1 MNHEY, CDR2 SVGAGI. Trimming removed 7 bases from V and 4 bases from J, with 13 bases in between. The CDR3 has 13 amino acids.

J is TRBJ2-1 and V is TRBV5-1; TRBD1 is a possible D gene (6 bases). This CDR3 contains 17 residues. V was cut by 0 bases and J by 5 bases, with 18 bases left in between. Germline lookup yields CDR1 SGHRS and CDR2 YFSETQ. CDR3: CASSLAKDRVGHNEQFF. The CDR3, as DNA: TGCGCCAGCAGCTTGGCTAAGGACAGAGTAGGACACAATGAGCAGTTCTTC.

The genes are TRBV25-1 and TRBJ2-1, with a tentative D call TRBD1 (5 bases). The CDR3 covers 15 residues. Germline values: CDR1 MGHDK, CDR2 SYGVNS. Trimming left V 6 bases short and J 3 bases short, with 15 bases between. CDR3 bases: TGTGCCAGCAGCAATTTAGGGCAGGGCTACAATGAGCAGTTCTTC. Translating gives CASSNLGQGYNEQFF.

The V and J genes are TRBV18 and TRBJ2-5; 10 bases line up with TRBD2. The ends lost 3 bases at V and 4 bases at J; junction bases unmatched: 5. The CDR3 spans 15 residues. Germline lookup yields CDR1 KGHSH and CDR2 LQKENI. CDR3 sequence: CASSPASGGGETQYF. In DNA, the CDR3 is TGTGCCAGCTCACCGGCTAGCGGGGGAGGAGAGACCCAGTACTTC. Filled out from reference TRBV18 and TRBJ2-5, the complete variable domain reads NAGVMQNPRHLVRRRGQEARLRCSPMKGHSHVYWYRQLPEEGLKFMVYLQKENIIDESGMPKERFSAEFPKEGPSILRIQQVVRGDSAAYFCASSPASGGGETQYFGPGTRLLVL.

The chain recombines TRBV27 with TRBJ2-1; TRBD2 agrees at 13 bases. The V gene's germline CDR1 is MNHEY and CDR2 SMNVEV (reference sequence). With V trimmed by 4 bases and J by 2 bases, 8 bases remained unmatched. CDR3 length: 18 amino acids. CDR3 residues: CASSSITSGRAPYNEQFF. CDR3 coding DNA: TGTGCCAGCAGTTCAATCACTAGCGGGAGGGCTCCCTACAATGAGCAGTTCTTC.

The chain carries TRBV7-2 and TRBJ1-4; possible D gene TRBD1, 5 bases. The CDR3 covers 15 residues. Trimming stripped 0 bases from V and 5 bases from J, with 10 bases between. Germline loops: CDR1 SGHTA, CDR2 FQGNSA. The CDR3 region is CASSLAWGRNEKLFF. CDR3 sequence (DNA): TGTGCCAGCAGCTTAGCGTGGGGCAGGAATGAAAAACTGTTTTTT. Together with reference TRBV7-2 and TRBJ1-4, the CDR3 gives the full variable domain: GAGVSQSPSNKVTEKGKDVELRCDPISGHTALYWYRQSLGQGLEFLIYFQGNSAPDKSGLPSDRFSAERTGGSVSTLTIQRTQQEDSAVYLCASSLAWGRNEKLFFGSGTQLSVL.

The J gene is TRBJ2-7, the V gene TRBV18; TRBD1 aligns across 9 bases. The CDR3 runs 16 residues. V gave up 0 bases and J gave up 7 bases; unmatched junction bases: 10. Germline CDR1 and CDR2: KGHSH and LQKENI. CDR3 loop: CASSPPEAGQGREQYF. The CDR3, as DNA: TGTGCCAGCTCACCACCGGAGGCGGGACAGGGCCGAGAGCAGTACTTC. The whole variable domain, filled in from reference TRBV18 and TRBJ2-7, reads NAGVMQNPRHLVRRRGQEARLRCSPMKGHSHVYWYRQLPEEGLKFMVYLQKENIIDESGMPKERFSAEFPKEGPSILRIQQVVRGDSAAYFCASSPPEAGQGREQYFGPGTRLTVT.

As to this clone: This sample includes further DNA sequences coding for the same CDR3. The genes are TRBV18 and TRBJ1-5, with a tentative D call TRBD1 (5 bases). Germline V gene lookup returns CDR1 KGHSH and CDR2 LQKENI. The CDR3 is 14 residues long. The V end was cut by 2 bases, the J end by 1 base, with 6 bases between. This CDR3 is CASSPGASNQPQHF. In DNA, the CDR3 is TGTGCCAGCTCACCAGGGGCGAGCAATCAGCCCCAGCATTTT.

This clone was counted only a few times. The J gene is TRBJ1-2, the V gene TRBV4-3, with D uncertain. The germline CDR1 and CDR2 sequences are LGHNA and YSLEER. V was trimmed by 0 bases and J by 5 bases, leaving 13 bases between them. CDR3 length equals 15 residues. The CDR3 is CASSQDRSRTYGYTF. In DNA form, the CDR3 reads TGCGCCAGCAGCCAAGATAGGAGTCGAACATATGGCTACACCTTC.

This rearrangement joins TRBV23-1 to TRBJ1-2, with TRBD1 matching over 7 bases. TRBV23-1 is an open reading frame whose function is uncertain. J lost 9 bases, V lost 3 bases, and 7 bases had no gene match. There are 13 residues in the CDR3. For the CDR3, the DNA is TGCGCCAGCAGTCATCGGGACAGCTCGAGCTACACCTTC. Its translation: CASSHRDSSSYTF.

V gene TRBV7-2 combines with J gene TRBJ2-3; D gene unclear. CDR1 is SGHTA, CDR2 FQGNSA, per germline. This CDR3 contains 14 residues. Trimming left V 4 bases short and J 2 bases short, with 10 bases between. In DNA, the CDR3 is TGTGCCAGCAGCTCCACAACTACCACAGATACGCAGTATTTT. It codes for CASSSTTTTDTQYF.

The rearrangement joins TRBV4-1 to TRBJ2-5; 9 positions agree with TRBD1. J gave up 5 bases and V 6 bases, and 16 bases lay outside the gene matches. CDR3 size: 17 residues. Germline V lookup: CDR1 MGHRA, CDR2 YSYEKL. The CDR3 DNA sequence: TGCGCCAGCAGAACCGGTAGATGGGACAGGGCTACGGAGACCCAGTACTTC. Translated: CASRTGRWDRATETQYF.

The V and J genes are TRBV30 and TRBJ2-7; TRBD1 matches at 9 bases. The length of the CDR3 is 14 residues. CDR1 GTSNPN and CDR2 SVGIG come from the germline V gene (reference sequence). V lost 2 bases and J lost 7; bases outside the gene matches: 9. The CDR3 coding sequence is TGTGCCTGGAGTCGCGGACAGGGGAAGGGGGAGCAGTACTTC. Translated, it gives CAWSRGQGKGEQYF. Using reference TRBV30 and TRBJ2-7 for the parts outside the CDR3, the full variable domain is SQTIHQWPATLVQPVGSPLSLECTVEGTSNPNLYWYRQAAGRGLQLLFYSVGIGQISSEVPQNLSASRPQDRQFILSSKKLLLSDSGFYLCAWSRGQGKGEQYFGPGTRLTVT.

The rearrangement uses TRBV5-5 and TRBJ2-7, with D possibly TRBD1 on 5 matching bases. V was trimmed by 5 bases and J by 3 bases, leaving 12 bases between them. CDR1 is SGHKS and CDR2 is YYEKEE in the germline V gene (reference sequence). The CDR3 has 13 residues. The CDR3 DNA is TGTGCCAGCAGGAGGACAACCAACTACGAGCAGTACTTC. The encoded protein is CASRRTTNYEQYF.